The rows below give T cell receptor beta chains drawn from one sample of a study of T cell responses to AZD1222 COVID-19 vaccine. TCRdb's table, derived via immunoSEQ multiplex PCR, lists solely in-frame clones and lacks some. This table has over 100,000 clones, less than 90% appearing once. The input for sequencing was peripheral blood, taken on day 0 of AZD1222 vaccination. Receptors originate from an adult in good health. The CDR3 runs from the conserved cysteine through the conserved F or W. A D gene is named only where the DNA matches it firmly. Size is omitted from some rows. Given values are once, few, many or a class for expanded clones.

v_gene: TRBV12-3/TRBV12-4; d_gene: -; j_gene: TRBJ1-3; abundance: -; CDR3aa: CASSMGGNTIYF; CDR3nt: TGTGCCAGCAGTATGGGCGGAAACACCATATATTTT
v_gene: TRBV19; d_gene: TRBD2; j_gene: TRBJ2-7; abundance: -; CDR3aa: CASSLEAGTAYEQYF; CDR3nt: TGTGCCAGTAGCCTGGAAGCGGGAACTGCCTACGAGCAGTACTTC
v_gene: TRBV29-1; d_gene: TRBD1; j_gene: TRBJ2-7; abundance: -; CDR3aa: CSAVRQGNLRDSYEQYF; CDR3nt: TGCAGCGCTGTCCGACAGGGGAACTTGCGGGACTCCTACGAGCAGTACTTC
v_gene: TRBV18; d_gene: -; j_gene: TRBJ1-3; abundance: few; CDR3aa: CASSPQGIENTIYF; CDR3nt: TGTGCCAGCTCACCACAGGGAATAGAAAACACCATATATTTT
v_gene: TRBV2; d_gene: TRBD1; j_gene: TRBJ1-5; abundance: once; CDR3aa: CASSEGTGGFQPQHF; CDR3nt: TGTGCCAGCAGTGAAGGGACAGGGGGCTTTCAGCCCCAGCATTTT
v_gene: TRBV19; d_gene: -; j_gene: TRBJ2-6; abundance: -; CDR3aa: CASTSAGFGANVLTF; CDR3nt: TGTGCCAGTACCTCCGCCGGATTTGGGGCCAACGTCCTGACTTTC
v_gene: TRBV4-3; d_gene: -; j_gene: TRBJ1-2; abundance: -; CDR3aa: CASSHVNRELYGYTF; CDR3nt: TGCGCCAGCAGCCATGTGAACAGGGAACTCTATGGCTACACCTTC
v_gene: TRBV7-3; d_gene: TRBD1; j_gene: TRBJ2-2; abundance: -; CDR3aa: CASSLSRTGNTGELFF; CDR3nt: TGTGCCAGCAGCTTATCCCGGACAGGGAACACCGGGGAGCTGTTTTTT
v_gene: TRBV15; d_gene: -; j_gene: TRBJ2-7; abundance: once; CDR3aa: CATSSPLGEQYF; CDR3nt: TGTGCCACCAGCAGCCCCCTCGGGGAGCAGTACTTC
v_gene: TRBV14; d_gene: -; j_gene: TRBJ1-3; abundance: -; CDR3aa: CASSRGGGGGNTIYF; CDR3nt: TGTGCCAGCAGCCGTGGTGGGGGCGGTGGAAACACCATATATTTT
v_gene: TRBV29-1; d_gene: -; j_gene: TRBJ2-2; abundance: -; CDR3aa: CSAEYNTRTGELFF; CDR3nt: TGCAGCGCTGAGTATAACACGCGAACCGGGGAGCTGTTTTTT
v_gene: TRBV6-5; d_gene: -; j_gene: TRBJ2-5; abundance: -; CDR3aa: CASSIVQQETQYF; CDR3nt: TGTGCCAGCAGTATAGTACAACAAGAGACCCAGTACTTC
v_gene: TRBV25-1; d_gene: -; j_gene: TRBJ1-2; abundance: -; CDR3aa: CASRVRGGQYNYGYTF; CDR3nt: TGTGCCAGCAGAGTTCGTGGTGGACAGTATAACTATGGCTACACCTTC
v_gene: TRBV21-1; d_gene: -; j_gene: TRBJ2-7; abundance: -; CDR3aa: CASSKALWREPHYEQYF; CDR3nt: TGTGCCAGCAGCAAAGCGCTTTGGCGGGAGCCTCACTACGAGCAGTACTTC
v_gene: TRBV28; d_gene: TRBD1; j_gene: TRBJ1-5; abundance: -; CDR3aa: CASSFQGQGNQPQHF; CDR3nt: TGTGCCAGCAGTTTCCAGGGACAGGGGAATCAGCCCCAGCATTTT
v_gene: TRBV19; d_gene: -; j_gene: TRBJ1-5; abundance: -; CDR3aa: CASSTTDRQPQHF; CDR3nt: TGTGCCAGTAGTACGACAGACCGTCAGCCCCAGCATTTT
v_gene: TRBV7-6; d_gene: TRBD2; j_gene: TRBJ2-5; abundance: -; CDR3aa: CASSLGIGGGRAGETQYF; CDR3nt: TGTGCCAGCAGCTTAGGGATCGGCGGTGGGAGGGCAGGAGAGACCCAGTACTTC
v_gene: TRBV5-6; d_gene: -; j_gene: TRBJ2-4; abundance: -; CDR3aa: CASSLYDRVKNIQYF; CDR3nt: TGTGCCAGCAGCTTGTACGATCGGGTCAAAAACATTCAGTACTTC
v_gene: TRBV30; d_gene: -; j_gene: TRBJ1-2; abundance: -; CDR3aa: CAWSHRNRNFNYGYTF; CDR3nt: TGTGCCTGGAGTCACCGGAACAGGAACTTTAACTATGGCTACACCTTC
v_gene: TRBV10-3; d_gene: -; j_gene: TRBJ2-2; abundance: -; CDR3aa: CATRQGGGGTGELFF; CDR3nt: TGTGCCACCCGCCAGGGGGGGGGCGGTACCGGGGAGCTGTTTTTT
v_gene: TRBV4-2; d_gene: -; j_gene: TRBJ1-4; abundance: once; CDR3aa: CASSQDLGAGATNEKLFF; CDR3nt: TGTGCCAGCAGCCAAGATTTGGGGGCAGGGGCAACTAATGAAAAACTGTTTTTT
v_gene: TRBV9; d_gene: TRBD1; j_gene: TRBJ1-2; abundance: -; CDR3aa: CASSRDRDDGYTF; CDR3nt: TGTGCCAGCAGCCGGGACAGGGACGATGGCTACACCTTC
v_gene: TRBV5-1; d_gene: -; j_gene: TRBJ2-6; abundance: -; CDR3aa: CASSLARLGANVLTF; CDR3nt: TGCGCCAGCAGCTTGGCCCGGTTAGGGGCCAACGTCCTGACTTTC
v_gene: TRBV27; d_gene: -; j_gene: TRBJ1-1; abundance: -; CDR3aa: CASSLSGDGTEAFF; CDR3nt: TGTGCCAGCAGTTTATCAGGGGACGGGACTGAAGCTTTCTTT
v_gene: TRBV9; d_gene: -; j_gene: TRBJ1-1; abundance: -; CDR3aa: CASSVEPRSGDTEAFF; CDR3nt: TGTGCCAGCAGCGTAGAACCCAGGTCGGGGGACACTGAAGCTTTCTTT
v_gene: TRBV27; d_gene: -; j_gene: TRBJ1-4; abundance: -; CDR3aa: CASSTRETNEKLFF; CDR3nt: TGTGCCAGCAGCACCAGAGAAACTAATGAAAAACTGTTTTTT